This T cell receptor (beta chain) was found in a study of post-analysis software for immune sequencing data. The library was made from cDNA and included unique molecular identifiers. A population of 1 to 10 million T cells gave rise to roughly 0.5 million cDNA molecules. TCRdb redid the calling of the PCR reads with MiXCR, one entry per CDR3 protein. The repertoire includes about 540,000 distinct CDR3 sequences, around 36% of them detected once, and 4.5% to 7.5% sits in the top ten. Points on this clonotype: Antigen unknown.

V was cut by 7 bases and J by 9 bases, with 12 bases left in between. The CDR3 sequence is 10 residues long. Germline CDR1 is DFQATT and CDR2 is SNEGSKA (reference sequence). Study findings and constraints: Several TRBV segments occurring more often in patients than controls included TRBV5-6, TRBV5-1 and TRBV20-1. Controls' normalized Chao1 diversity significantly exceeded that of multiple sclerosis patients. Batch-matched samples strongly co-clustered by F measure.

The clonotype comes from a girl younger than 18 with multiple sclerosis. The chain links TRBV20-1 to TRBJ1-2; maybe TRBD1 (5 bases). The sample taken for sequencing was blood. The CDR3 DNA is TGCAGTGTGGAGGGGAACAGCTACACCTTC. This sequence encodes CSVEGNSYTF.